The sequence of this T cell receptor beta chain was determined in a study of cytomegalovirus exposure and HLA in healthy donors. Germline V gene lookup returns CDR1 SGHNT and CDR2 YYREEE (reference sequence). V lost 4 bases and J lost 3; bases outside the gene matches: 7. This CDR3 is 17 amino acids long. Primers for the PCR totalled 60 Vbeta and 13 Jbeta. The repertoire was sequenced with immunoSEQ multiplex PCR; TCRdb's copy has only in-frame clones and lacks some. Of 150,000 or so clones in the sample, around 78% were seen once. This TCR was sampled from a woman younger than 35 in good health and CMV-seronegative. Sequenced: PBMCs. The V gene is TRBV5-4, the J gene TRBJ1-4, with 12 bases aligning to TRBD1. The CDR3, as DNA: TGTGCCAGCAGCCGGGACAGGGGGCAGGAATCTAATGAAAAACTGTTTTTT. The encoded protein is CASSRDRGQESNEKLFF.